This entry describes one T cell receptor (beta chain). Its antigen is not known. CDR1 and CDR2 (germline): SGDLS, YYNGEE. The CDR3 length is 15 residues. Trimming shortened V by 0 bases and J by 5 bases, and 11 bases separated the two germline ends. This sample stems from a study of CD8 T cells in Susac syndrome. General study results and limits: Regarding the TCR sequencing and HLA analysis, the study admitted that a relatively small number of individuals were involved.

The T cells that were sequenced for TCR beta were CD8+ and CD4+ cells from blood. Multiple sclerosis controls were treatment-naive patients with stable or active relapsing-remitting disease. Negative isolation was used for CD8+ and CD4+ T cells, and FACS enrichment was applied to TEMRA cells. RNA in amounts of roughly 0.45 to 1 ug was reverse transcribed with random hexamers. MiXCR, applied by TCRdb to the immunoSEQ multiplex PCR reads, yields one record per CDR3 protein. The data show about 290,000 distinct CDR3 sequences, with about 89% seen just once and about 0.17% held by the top ten. This rearrangement joins TRBV9 to TRBJ2-2, with D hard to call. The receptor was derived from a human donor with multiple sclerosis. Material: CD8+ T cells from PBMCs. This chain's CDR3 is CASSVVGLRTGELFF. The CDR3 region has the DNA TGTGCCAGCAGCGTAGTTGGTTTGCGGACCGGGGAGCTGTTTTTT. Drawing the rest from reference TRBV9 and TRBJ2-2, the complete variable domain is DSGVTQTPKHLITATGQRVTLRCSPRSGDLSVYWYQQSLDQGLQFLIQYYNGEERAKGNILERFSAQQFPDLHSELNLSSLELGDSALYFCASSVVGLRTGELFFGEGSRLTVL.